The rows below give T cell receptor beta chains drawn from one sample of a study of metastatic and nonmetastatic thyroid tumors. TCRdb ran MiXCR on the PCR reads. This sample has 7,500 to 9,500 clones; 35% to 40% occur once, and the top ten carry roughly a fifth. Material: tumor tissue. All receptors derive from a female donor with papillary thyroid cancer or a benign thyroid nodule (not recorded which). Some clones in this sample may be carry-over from other donors' samples. CDR3s include the opening cysteine and the closing phenylalanine or tryptophan. The order of the fields is clone size, J gene, D gene, V gene, CDR3 protein, CDR3 DNA. The D gene is left open where the match is weak. Size values are once, few and many counts, or a class for expanded clones, and some rows have none.

size: medium-sized; J: TRBJ1-1; D: NA; V: TRBV6-1; CDR3: CASSRQNTEAFF; DNA: TGTGCCAGCAGCCGACAGAACACTGAAGCTTTCTTT
size: once; J: TRBJ2-2; D: NA; V: TRBV5-8; CDR3: CASSLELAANTGELFF; DNA: TGTGCCAGCAGCTTGGAACTAGCTGCAAACACCGGGGAGCTGTTTTTT
size: NA; J: TRBJ1-5; D: NA; V: TRBV28; CDR3: CASSFGGAANQPQHF; DNA: TGTGCCAGCAGTTTCGGTGGGGCAGCTAATCAGCCCCAGCATTTT
size: NA; J: TRBJ1-6; D: NA; V: TRBV12-3/TRBV12-4; CDR3: CASSNRSPLHF; DNA: TGTGCCAGCAGTAATAGATCACCCCTCCACTTT
size: NA; J: TRBJ2-3; D: NA; V: TRBV28; CDR3: CATSSLGTDTQYF; DNA: TGTGCCACCAGTAGTTTGGGCACAGATACGCAGTATTTT
size: many; J: TRBJ2-1; D: NA; V: TRBV7-2; CDR3: CASSLQSQVGNNEQFF; DNA: TGTGCCAGCAGCCTCCAGTCTCAAGTGGGGAACAATGAGCAGTTCTTC
size: medium-sized; J: TRBJ2-3; D: TRBD2; V: TRBV16; CDR3: CASSQGAASGTDTQYF; DNA: TGTGCCAGCAGCCAAGGGGCCGCTAGCGGGACAGATACGCAGTATTTT
size: NA; J: TRBJ1-1; D: TRBD1; V: TRBV7-9; CDR3: CASRQGGGTEAFF; DNA: TGTGCCAGCAGACAGGGGGGAGGCACTGAAGCTTTCTTT
size: NA; J: TRBJ2-5; D: NA; V: TRBV30; CDR3: CAWSVSDAETQYF; DNA: TGTGCCTGGAGTGTTTCGGATGCTGAGACCCAGTACTTC
size: NA; J: TRBJ2-2; D: NA; V: TRBV18; CDR3: CASSPTGYTGELFF; DNA: TGTGCCAGCTCACCTACGGGGTACACCGGGGAGCTGTTTTTT
size: medium-sized; J: TRBJ2-3; D: TRBD2; V: TRBV20-1; CDR3: CSARVPSGGKDTQYF; DNA: TGCAGTGCTAGAGTTCCGAGCGGGGGGAAAGATACGCAGTATTTT
size: NA; J: TRBJ2-2; D: TRBD2; V: TRBV6-4; CDR3: CASRQGLDRLAGDRNTGELFF; DNA: TGTGCCAGCCGACAGGGATTAGATAGACTAGCGGGAGATCGGAACACCGGGGAGCTGTTTTTT
size: NA; J: TRBJ2-7; D: TRBD1; V: TRBV6-4; CDR3: CASSFTGTDYEQYF; DNA: TGTGCCAGCAGTTTTACAGGGACAGACTACGAGCAGTACTTC
size: large; J: TRBJ2-5; D: NA; V: TRBV28; CDR3: CASKRGGETQYF; DNA: TGTGCCAGCAAGAGGGGAGGAGAGACCCAGTACTTC
size: NA; J: TRBJ2-2; D: NA; V: TRBV6-1; CDR3: CASRPEGNTGELFF; DNA: TGTGCCAGCAGGCCCGAGGGAAACACCGGGGAGCTGTTTTTT
size: few; J: TRBJ2-7; D: NA; V: TRBV28; CDR3: CASSLWVGPSYEQYF; DNA: TGTGCCAGCAGTTTATGGGTCGGACCCTCCTACGAGCAGTACTTC
size: NA; J: TRBJ1-1; D: TRBD1; V: TRBV19; CDR3: CASRNRGANTEAFF; DNA: TGTGCCAGCCGAAACAGGGGCGCCAACACTGAAGCTTTCTTT
size: NA; J: TRBJ2-3; D: NA; V: TRBV5-1; CDR3: CASSEDSTDTQYF; DNA: TGCGCCAGCAGCGAGGATAGCACAGATACGCAGTATTTT
size: once; J: TRBJ2-7; D: NA; V: TRBV20-1; CDR3: CSASGSPYEQYF; DNA: TGCAGTGCTAGCGGCAGCCCCTACGAGCAGTACTTC
size: few; J: TRBJ1-5; D: NA; V: TRBV27; CDR3: CASSDHGACQPQHF; DNA: TGTGCCAGCAGTGACCATGGGGCATGTCAGCCCCAGCATTTT
size: few; J: TRBJ1-1; D: NA; V: TRBV25-1; CDR3: CASSESRNTEAFF; DNA: TGTGCCAGCAGTGAATCAAGGAACACTGAAGCTTTCTTT
size: NA; J: TRBJ1-3; D: NA; V: TRBV15; CDR3: CATSRDPPGPGSGNTIYF; DNA: TGTGCCACCAGCAGAGATCCCCCCGGGCCTGGCTCTGGAAACACCATATATTTT
size: medium-sized; J: TRBJ2-5; D: NA; V: TRBV6-1; CDR3: CASSTGSEETQYF; DNA: TGTGCCAGCAGCACAGGCTCGGAGGAGACCCAGTACTTC
size: many; J: TRBJ2-1; D: NA; V: TRBV5-6; CDR3: CASSLGGALTNEQFF; DNA: TGTGCCAGCAGCTTGGGGGGGGCCCTCACCAATGAGCAGTTCTTC
size: NA; J: TRBJ2-3; D: NA; V: TRBV14; CDR3: CASSQDRRTTGSEYF; DNA: TGTGCCAGCAGCCAAGATAGGCGTACAACCGGGTCGGAGTATTTT
size: few; J: TRBJ2-3; D: NA; V: TRBV6-4; CDR3: CASSDSGGAGDTQYF; DNA: TGTGCCAGCAGTGACTCTGGGGGAGCGGGAGATACGCAGTATTTT
size: many; J: TRBJ2-5; D: NA; V: TRBV20-1; CDR3: CSARPGAETQYF; DNA: TGCAGTGCTAGGCCAGGGGCAGAGACCCAGTACTTC
size: NA; J: TRBJ2-7; D: NA; V: TRBV27; CDR3: CASSLSRTQRGEQYF; DNA: TGTGCCAGCAGTTTATCGCGCACCCAAAGGGGTGAGCAGTACTTC
size: few; J: TRBJ2-7; D: TRBD1; V: TRBV2; CDR3: CASSDRGPFYEQYF; DNA: TGTGCCAGCAGTGACAGGGGGCCATTCTACGAGCAGTACTTC
size: few; J: TRBJ2-7; D: TRBD1; V: TRBV6-1; CDR3: CASSSTGGGEQYF; DNA: TGTGCCAGCAGTTCGACAGGGGGTGGCGAGCAGTACTTC
size: NA; J: TRBJ2-1; D: TRBD2; V: TRBV11-2; CDR3: CASSLFSTSGNYNEQFF; DNA: TGTGCCAGCAGCTTATTCTCGACTAGCGGGAACTACAATGAGCAGTTCTTC
size: NA; J: TRBJ1-2; D: NA; V: TRBV29-1; CDR3: CSVGQGEDYSYTF; DNA: TGCAGCGTAGGGCAGGGTGAGGACTATAGCTACACCTTC
size: few; J: TRBJ2-1; D: TRBD2; V: TRBV28; CDR3: CASSIPAAGDNEQFF; DNA: TGTGCCAGCAGTATACCCGCGGCGGGAGACAATGAGCAGTTCTTC
size: NA; J: TRBJ2-7; D: NA; V: TRBV6-1; CDR3: CASSALYYEQYF; DNA: TGTGCCAGCAGTGCACTATACTACGAGCAGTACTTC
size: few; J: TRBJ2-5; D: TRBD1; V: TRBV24-1; CDR3: CATSAGTGIETQYF; DNA: TGTGCCACCAGTGCCGGGACAGGGATCGAGACCCAGTACTTC
size: NA; J: TRBJ1-1; D: TRBD1; V: TRBV6-1; CDR3: CASSEPTGANTEAFF; DNA: TGTGCCAGCAGTGAACCGACAGGGGCAAACACTGAAGCTTTCTTT
size: large; J: TRBJ2-7; D: NA; V: TRBV7-2; CDR3: CASSLEVWGPYEQYF; DNA: TGTGCCAGCAGCTTAGAGGTTTGGGGCCCCTACGAGCAGTACTTC
size: NA; J: TRBJ2-3; D: TRBD2; V: TRBV30; CDR3: CACPSGDSPDTQYF; DNA: TGTGCCTGCCCTAGCGGGGATAGCCCAGATACGCAGTATTTT
size: medium-sized; J: TRBJ1-3; D: NA; V: TRBV6-1; CDR3: CASTPTGTSGNTIYF; DNA: TGTGCCAGCACCCCCACAGGTACCTCTGGAAACACCATATATTTT
size: medium-sized; J: TRBJ1-5; D: NA; V: TRBV6-1; CDR3: CASSPMGRHQPQHF; DNA: TGTGCCAGCAGTCCCATGGGGAGGCATCAGCCCCAGCATTTT
size: many; J: TRBJ2-1; D: NA; V: TRBV20-1; CDR3: CSAAGDQQFF; DNA: TGCAGTGCTGCTGGAGACCAGCAGTTCTTC
size: NA; J: TRBJ1-5; D: NA; V: TRBV6-1; CDR3: CSSIDDQPQHF; DNA: TGTTCCAGCATTGACGATCAGCCCCAGCATTTT
size: many; J: TRBJ2-4; D: NA; V: TRBV6-6; CDR3: CASSYSMSGIAKNIQYF; DNA: TGTGCCAGCAGTTACTCGATGTCCGGGATAGCCAAAAACATTCAGTACTTC
size: NA; J: TRBJ1-1; D: NA; V: TRBV24-1; CDR3: CATSDLKDTEAFF; DNA: TGTGCCACCAGTGATTTAAAGGACACTGAAGCTTTCTTT
size: NA; J: TRBJ2-7; D: TRBD2; V: TRBV10-1; CDR3: CASSDRREAVSYEQYF; DNA: TGCGCCAGCAGTGATCGCCGGGAGGCCGTATCCTACGAGCAGTACTTC
size: few; J: TRBJ2-1; D: TRBD1; V: TRBV7-8; CDR3: CASSLGFIGQGSNEQFF; DNA: TGTGCCAGCAGCTTGGGCTTTATTGGACAGGGGAGCAATGAGCAGTTCTTC
size: NA; J: TRBJ2-6; D: NA; V: TRBV6-5; CDR3: CASSIRFGLDSGANVLTF; DNA: TGTGCCAGCAGTATACGATTCGGACTGGACTCTGGGGCCAACGTCCTGACTTTC
size: few; J: TRBJ2-7; D: NA; V: TRBV6-2/TRBV6-3; CDR3: CASSYSLDSAYEQYF; DNA: TGTGCCAGCAGTTACTCGCTGGACAGTGCCTACGAGCAGTACTTC
size: medium-sized; J: TRBJ1-1; D: NA; V: TRBV12-3/TRBV12-4; CDR3: CASRPGRMNTEAFF; DNA: TGTGCCAGCAGACCGGGACGGATGAACACTGAAGCTTTCTTT
size: few; J: TRBJ2-7; D: NA; V: TRBV12-3/TRBV12-4; CDR3: CASSYPPYEQYF; DNA: TGTGCCAGCAGCTACCCACCCTACGAGCAGTACTTC
size: few; J: TRBJ1-2; D: NA; V: TRBV28; CDR3: CASSFRGLGYGYTF; DNA: TGTGCCAGCAGTTTTAGGGGACTAGGCTATGGCTACACCTTC
size: NA; J: TRBJ1-3; D: NA; V: TRBV5-6; CDR3: CASSWAAPGNTIYF; DNA: TGTGCCAGCAGCTGGGCAGCTCCTGGAAACACCATATATTTT
size: medium-sized; J: TRBJ1-6; D: NA; V: TRBV20-1; CDR3: CSARDHSVNSPLHF; DNA: TGCAGTGCTAGAGATCACTCTGTGAATTCACCCCTCCACTTT